A selection of T cell receptor beta chains follows, all from one sample in a study of blood T cell repertoires in COVID-19. The table came from immunoSEQ multiplex PCR; TCRdb's copy has only in-frame clones and leaves some out. The sample records around 250,000 clones, around 86% being singletons. The sample consisted of peripheral blood. Receptors originate from a woman in her thirties with active or convalescent COVID-19. Both conserved end residues are part of each CDR3. A D gene is named only where the DNA matches it firmly. The listing skips clone size in some rows; elsewhere it reads once, few, many or a size class.

j_call,v_call,clone_size,d_call,cdr3_nt,cdr3_aa
TRBJ2-3,TRBV7-9,NA,NA,TGTGCCAGCAGCCCCTCCGGTGCGGATACGCAGTATTTT,CASSPSGADTQYF
TRBJ2-1,TRBV9,once,TRBD2,TGTGCCAGCAGCGTAAGTGGGACTAGCTCACATGAGCAGTTCTTC,CASSVSGTSSHEQFF
TRBJ2-1,TRBV27,NA,NA,TGTGCCAGCAGCCGACCGAGCGATGAGCAGTTCTTC,CASSRPSDEQFF
TRBJ1-1,TRBV10-3,NA,NA,TGTGCCATCAGTGAGTCATGGCAGGGTAGCACTGAAGCTTTCTTT,CAISESWQGSTEAFF
TRBJ1-2,TRBV10-3,NA,NA,TGTGCCATCAACGGCCCGAGCGGGGGGTCGAACTATGGCTACACCTTC,CAINGPSGGSNYGYTF
TRBJ2-1,TRBV29-1,NA,NA,TGCAGCGTACTCGTTTTACAGGGTTCCTACAATGAGCAGTTCTTC,CSVLVLQGSYNEQFF
TRBJ1-5,TRBV7-2,NA,NA,TGTGCCAGCAGCTTAGACTACAGGGATCAGCCCCAGCATTTT,CASSLDYRDQPQHF
TRBJ1-2,TRBV5-1,NA,NA,TGCGCCAGCAGCTTGGGGAGCTATGGCTACACCTTC,CASSLGSYGYTF
TRBJ1-2,TRBV30,NA,TRBD1,TGTGCCTGGAGCCGAGGACAGGGAGGCGGCTACACCTTC,CAWSRGQGGGYTF
TRBJ2-2,TRBV3-1/TRBV3-2,NA,NA,TGTGCCAGCAGCCAAGATGTAGTCAGGGGCCGGGAGCTGTTTTTT,CASSQDVVRGRELFF
TRBJ1-4,TRBV29-1,NA,NA,TGCAGCGTTGGGGCGCCCGGCCCAACTAATGAAAAACTGTTTTTT,CSVGAPGPTNEKLFF
TRBJ1-1,TRBV29-1,NA,TRBD1,TGCAGCTCTGGGGGACAGGGAAACACTGAAGCTTTCTTT,CSSGGQGNTEAFF
TRBJ2-1,TRBV10-3,NA,NA,TGTGCCATCAGTGTTTCCCAGGCCCGGAACTACAATGAGCAGTTCTTC,CAISVSQARNYNEQFF
TRBJ1-6,TRBV27,NA,NA,TGTGCCAGCAGTTTGCAGGGGCTGACACCCCTCCACTTT,CASSLQGLTPLHF
TRBJ1-5,TRBV6-2/TRBV6-3,NA,NA,TGTGCCAGCAGTTTCCTGGGGGGAAGCAATCAGCCCCAGCATTTT,CASSFLGGSNQPQHF
TRBJ2-7,TRBV3-1/TRBV3-2,NA,TRBD2,TGTGCCAGCAGCCAAGAAAGGGCAAGCGGGGGGGCCATCGGCGAGCAGTACTTC,CASSQERASGGAIGEQYF
TRBJ1-4,TRBV28,NA,TRBD1,TGTGCCAGCAGAACACAGGGGAAAAATGAAAAACTGTTTTTT,CASRTQGKNEKLFF
TRBJ2-3,TRBV30,NA,TRBD1,TGTGCCTGGAGTGTAGGACAGGGACGACAGGGGCTACTCTATAGCACAGATACGCAGTATTTT,CAWSVGQGRQGLLYSTDTQYF
TRBJ2-2,TRBV7-2,NA,TRBD1,TGTGCCGGCCGACAGGGGCACCCGGTAGGGGAGCTGTTTTTT,CAGRQGHPVGELFF
TRBJ2-7,TRBV5-6,NA,NA,TGTGCCAGCAACGGGGTTGGGTCCTACGAGCAGTACTTC,CASNGVGSYEQYF
TRBJ2-1,TRBV7-2,NA,NA,TGTGCCAGCAGCTTAGTGGGCGGGGTCTACAATGAGCAGTTCTTC,CASSLVGGVYNEQFF
TRBJ2-3,TRBV24-1,NA,NA,TGTGCCACCAGTGATTGGGGCAGCAGGGAAGGAGATACGCAGTATTTT,CATSDWGSREGDTQYF
TRBJ2-7,TRBV30,NA,NA,TGTGCCTGGACACTGGAGCGGGAGCAGTACTTC,CAWTLEREQYF
TRBJ1-1,TRBV6-6,NA,NA,TGTGCCAGCAGTTTGGGCACTCTCGAAGCTTTCTTT,CASSLGTLEAFF
TRBJ1-4,TRBV30,NA,TRBD1,TGTGCCTGGACGGACAGGGCCAGTGAAAAACTGTTTTTT,CAWTDRASEKLFF
TRBJ1-6,TRBV28,once,TRBD1,TGTGCCAGCAGTTTGAGACAGGGGGTACGATCACCCCTCCACTTT,CASSLRQGVRSPLHF
TRBJ1-4,TRBV5-8,NA,TRBD1,TGTGCCAGCAGCCCAGGACAGGTCAATGAAAAACTGTTTTTT,CASSPGQVNEKLFF
TRBJ1-1,TRBV27,NA,NA,TGTGCCAGCAGTCCTCGGTATAACACTGAAGCTTTCTTT,CASSPRYNTEAFF
TRBJ2-7,TRBV18,NA,NA,TGTGCCAGCTCACCGAAACAGGGCCAGGCGTTCGAGCAGTACTTC,CASSPKQGQAFEQYF
TRBJ2-7,TRBV6-6,NA,TRBD2,TGTGCCAGCAGTCACGGGGGGGGCCTCCGATACGAGCAGTACTTC,CASSHGGGLRYEQYF
TRBJ2-7,TRBV7-9,NA,NA,TGTGCCAGCAGCGGTTCCCGGGACGAGCAGTACTTC,CASSGSRDEQYF
TRBJ1-1,TRBV18,NA,NA,TGTGCCAGCTCACCTCTCCTCGCGGGGCGGAACACTGAAGCTTTCTTT,CASSPLLAGRNTEAFF
TRBJ2-2,TRBV5-6,NA,NA,TGTGCCAGCTCAAAGGGGCAGGGCGGGGAGCTGTTTTTT,CASSKGQGGELFF
TRBJ2-5,TRBV30,NA,TRBD1,TGTGCCTGGAGTGCGGGGCAGACAGGGGTCAGTCAAGAGACCCAGTACTTC,CAWSAGQTGVSQETQYF
TRBJ1-1,TRBV15,NA,NA,TGTGCCACCAGCAGAGATCCGGGAGAGAACACTGAAGCTTTCTTT,CATSRDPGENTEAFF
TRBJ1-1,TRBV7-3,NA,NA,TGTGCCAGCAGCTTAGGAGGCGAGACTGAAGCTTTCTTT,CASSLGGETEAFF
TRBJ1-4,TRBV30,NA,NA,TGTGCCTGGAGTACCCAGGTTGGAACTAATGAAAAACTGTTTTTT,CAWSTQVGTNEKLFF
TRBJ2-1,TRBV15,few,TRBD1,TGTGCCACCAGCAGAGAGGGACAGCCCAATGAGCAGTTCTTC,CATSREGQPNEQFF
TRBJ1-6,TRBV18,once,NA,TGTGCCAGCTCACCGAGGGACACTTGGAGCTCCTATAATTCACCCCTCCACTTT,CASSPRDTWSSYNSPLHF
TRBJ2-1,TRBV27,NA,TRBD2,TGTGCCAGCAGTCCCGGGACTAGCCCCTACAATGAGCAGTTCTTC,CASSPGTSPYNEQFF
TRBJ1-5,TRBV6-5,NA,NA,TGTGCCAGCCAGGTGCGGGGTCAGCCCCAGCATTTT,CASQVRGQPQHF
TRBJ1-5,TRBV5-1,once,NA,TGCGCCAGCAGCTTGAACGGGAATCAGCCCCAGCATTTT,CASSLNGNQPQHF
TRBJ1-1,TRBV30,once,TRBD1,TGTGCCTGGACCCTCAGGCAGGGGGTTATGAACACTGAAGCTTTCTTT,CAWTLRQGVMNTEAFF
TRBJ2-5,TRBV27,few,TRBD2,TGTGCCAGCAGTTCCCCAGCGGGGGGTGGAGAGACCCAGTACTTC,CASSSPAGGGETQYF
TRBJ1-6,TRBV2,NA,NA,TGTGCCAGCAGTGGGAGGGGAGGACCCCTCCACTTT,CASSGRGGPLHF
TRBJ1-6,TRBV6-2/TRBV6-3,NA,TRBD1,TGTGCCAGCAGTTACCCCGGACAGGGTAATTCACCCCTCCACTTT,CASSYPGQGNSPLHF
TRBJ1-5,TRBV30,NA,TRBD1,TGTGCCTGGAGTAGACGCGGAGGGACAGGGGGTTCTTCAGGCAATCAGCCCCAGCATTTT,CAWSRRGGTGGSSGNQPQHF
TRBJ1-1,TRBV7-2,NA,NA,TGTGCCAGCAGCTTAGGGTGGCGGTACACTGAAGCTTTCTTT,CASSLGWRYTEAFF
TRBJ1-1,TRBV19,NA,NA,TGTGCCAGTAGTAGCGGGAGTCAGAACACTGAAGCTTTCTTT,CASSSGSQNTEAFF
TRBJ1-2,TRBV27,once,NA,TGTGCCAGCAGTCAACAGGGTTTAGATGGCTACACCTTC,CASSQQGLDGYTF
TRBJ1-5,TRBV5-6,NA,NA,TGTGCCAGCAGCTCAGGGTACAATCAGCCCCAGCATTTT,CASSSGYNQPQHF
TRBJ1-2,TRBV19,NA,TRBD1,TGTGCCAGTAGTCTGGGGACAGTTTTCTATGGCTACACCTTC,CASSLGTVFYGYTF
TRBJ2-3,TRBV14,NA,TRBD1,TGTGCCAGCAGCGCACAAACAGGGGGCCCGACCCGGGATACGCAGTATTTT,CASSAQTGGPTRDTQYF
TRBJ1-1,TRBV21-1,once,NA,TGTGCCAGCGGGGTGTCGGGAGGGGGCACTGAAGCTTTCTTT,CASGVSGGGTEAFF
TRBJ2-5,TRBV5-4,NA,NA,TGTGCCAGCAGCTTGTTTACTAGTGCTGAGACCCAGTACTTC,CASSLFTSAETQYF
TRBJ1-2,TRBV5-6,NA,NA,TGTGCCAGCAGCTTAGCCAGGGATGGGGGCTACACCTTC,CASSLARDGGYTF
TRBJ2-1,TRBV28,few,NA,TGTGCCAGCAAAGGACAGCTCCACAATGAGCAGTTCTTC,CASKGQLHNEQFF
TRBJ1-1,TRBV3-1/TRBV3-2,NA,NA,TGTGCCAGCAGCCAAGATGTCGACACTGAAGCTTTCTTT,CASSQDVDTEAFF